This TCR beta chain came from a study of shared clonotypes between healthy human individuals (dated by TCRdb to the early 2020s). At the level of the whole study: A couple of women and a few men aged 18 to 49 years were included in the cohort. To estimate repertoire size and how much clonotypes are shared between individuals, the study performed deep sequencing of blood TCR repertoires from a few healthy adults. Different laboratories and diverse techniques were used to prepare libraries and sequence TCR repertoires, to increase sequencing depth and limit assay-specific biases. Each donor's leukapheresis produced roughly between roughly 0.85 and 9.5 billion PBMCs. For each donor, CD4 naive and CD4 memory were each run on three plates, CD8 naive on two plates, and CD8 memory on one plate. What the work shows at the level of the full study, not this receptor alone: Higher generation probabilities were observed for clonotypes shared by all four sorted-subset donors than for non-shared clonotypes. Pairwise subsampling indicated that sequencing depth was expected to affect the degree of clonotype sharing among donors. Even with the large sequencing depth, rarefaction of the sorted-subset datasets indicated that sequencing was incomplete. Across a few donors, roughly 5.4% of naive CD4, roughly 3.8% of naive CD8, about 2% of memory CD4, and about 0.4% of memory CD8 clonotypes were shared. The genetic and exposure-history diversity represented was limited by the small number of donors. Larger estimated clonotype richness was generally found for naive subsets than for memory subsets. Only blood was sampled, and tissue TCR repertoires likely differ from those in blood.

Points on this clone: The clone's antigen remains unknown. Per-nucleotide qualities are absent, and no much larger clonotype sits a single base away.

Using the deep immunoSEQ assay, TCR CDR3 regions were amplified from genomic DNA by multiplex PCR. For each cell subset, the extracted genomic DNA was distributed evenly across all wells of several immunoSEQ 96-well plates, and each plate served as one replicate. For sorted subsets, each replicate PCR was loaded with around 200 ng genomic DNA, equivalent to about 30,000 T cell genomes. Purified libraries were measured with a Qubit 3.0 fluorometer, size-checked on a Bioanalyzer 2100, and measured again with the KAPA Library Quantification kit. Every immunoSEQ 96-well plate was sequenced on a separate single-read 150-cycle Illumina NextSeq 550 flow cell. Turning to the authors' computational methods: The immunoSEQ output contained only junctional sequences without quality scores, so filtering could not match that applied to full-length reads. Sequences were annotated with PyIR, a Python wrapper for IgBLAST v1.9, and V/J genes and CDR3 were assigned using IMGT germline references. Reads were removed for weak V/J assignments (E-value above 1e-6), missing CDR3, stop codons, out-of-frame junctions, or ambiguous translated residues. V3J clonotypes were defined as sequences sharing an identical inferred V gene, J gene, and CDR3 amino acid sequence. Percentage overlap between repertoires was calculated by dividing the number of shared unique clonotypes by the size of the smaller repertoire. RTK rarefaction, the Chao1 estimator, and Recon v2.1 estimates of unobserved clonotypes were used to assess repertoire richness. Generation probabilities for all TCRbeta clonotypes obtained by the gDNA method from a few donors were computed using OLGA. Entries here come from immuneACCESS through TCRdb and include only in-frame sequences with V and J called. Some clones fail to appear in such tables; in the studies checked, an unresolved V gene covers under half of the shortfall, and the cause of the remainder is unknown. For V, J and clone size, that table is used; D and trimming come from the DNA. The sample has 2 million to 2.5 million clones on record, nearly 97% of them singletons. The ten largest make up approximately 0.13% of the sample.

Donors were healthy HIV-negative adults with no recently reported acute infections or vaccinations. Every donor was a Caucasian adult residing in Nashville, Tennessee, USA. CD4+ T cells were enriched by magnetic negative selection, after which naive cells were positively selected on CD45RA and the negative fraction was taken as the memory subset. After blood collection by leukapheresis, PBMCs were isolated using Ficoll-Histopaque density gradient centrifugation and then cryopreserved in the vapor phase of liquid nitrogen. Analytical flow cytometry was used to check the purity and quantity of every magnetically sorted T cell population. From each sorted fraction, genomic DNA was isolated and quantified by UV absorbance on a Nanodrop 2000c. Measured from the cysteine to the phenylalanine, the CDR3 is 16 residues long. Of the read, only the CDR3 DNA is kept; its 48 bases are in frame from base 1. V drops 0 bases and J drops 0 bases, leaving 11 bases in between. CDR1 and CDR2 were assigned from the germline V gene (reference sequence) as SGHNT and YYREEE.

The chain is made from TRBV5-4 and TRBJ2-3; the D gene cannot be resolved reliably. Source material: naive CD4+ T cells sorted from blood. Reading the label with the study, this specimen's cell subset or site is: CD45RA+ positively selected. The source of this sequence is a young man in good health. The DNA sequence is TGTGCCAGCAGCTTGGGGCGTACACAGAGCACAGATACGCAGTATTTT. Its coded protein is CASSLGRTQSTDTQYF.